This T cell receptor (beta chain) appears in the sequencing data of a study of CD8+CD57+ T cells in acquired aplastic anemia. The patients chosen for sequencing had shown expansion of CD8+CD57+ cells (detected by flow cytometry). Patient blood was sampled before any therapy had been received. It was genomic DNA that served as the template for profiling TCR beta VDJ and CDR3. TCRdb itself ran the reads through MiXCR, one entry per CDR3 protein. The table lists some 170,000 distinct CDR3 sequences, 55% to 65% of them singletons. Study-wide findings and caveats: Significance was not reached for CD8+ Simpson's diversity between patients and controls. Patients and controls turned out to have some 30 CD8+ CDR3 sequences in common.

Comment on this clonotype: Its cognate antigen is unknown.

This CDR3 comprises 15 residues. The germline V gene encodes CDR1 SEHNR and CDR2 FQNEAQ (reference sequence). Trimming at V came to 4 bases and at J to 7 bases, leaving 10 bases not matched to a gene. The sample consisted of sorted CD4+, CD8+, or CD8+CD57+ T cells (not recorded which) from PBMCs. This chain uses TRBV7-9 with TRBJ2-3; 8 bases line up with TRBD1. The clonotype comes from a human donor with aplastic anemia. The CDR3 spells CASSSGTGLTNTQYF. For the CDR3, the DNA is TGTGCCAGCAGCTCGGGGACAGGCCTCACGAATACGCAGTATTTT.